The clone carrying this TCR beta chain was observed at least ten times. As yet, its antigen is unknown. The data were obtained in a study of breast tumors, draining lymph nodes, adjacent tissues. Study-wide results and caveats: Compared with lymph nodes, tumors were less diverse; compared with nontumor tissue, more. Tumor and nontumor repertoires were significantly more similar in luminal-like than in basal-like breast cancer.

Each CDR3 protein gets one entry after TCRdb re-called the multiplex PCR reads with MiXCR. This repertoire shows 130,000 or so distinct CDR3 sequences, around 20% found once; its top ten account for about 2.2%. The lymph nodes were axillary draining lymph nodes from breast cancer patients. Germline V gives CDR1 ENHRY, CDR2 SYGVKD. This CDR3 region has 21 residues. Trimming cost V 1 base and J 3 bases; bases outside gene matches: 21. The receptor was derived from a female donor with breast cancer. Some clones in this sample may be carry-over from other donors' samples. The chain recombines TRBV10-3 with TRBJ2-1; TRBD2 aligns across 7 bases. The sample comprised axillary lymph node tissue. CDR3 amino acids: CAISECIWRECLQSLYNEQFF. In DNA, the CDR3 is TGTGCCATCAGTGAGTGTATCTGGCGGGAGTGTTTACAATCGCTCTACAATGAGCAGTTCTTC.